What follows are 8 T cell receptor beta chains derived from one specimen sequenced in a study of T cells after yellow fever vaccination. MiXCR, applied by TCRdb to the 5' RACE reads, yields one record per CDR3 protein. The data hold 300,000 or so distinct CDR3 sequences, with roughly 6.8% observed a single time. Material: PBMCs, obtained around 45 days after the first yellow fever vaccination. These TCRs come from a man younger than 35 who received the YFV17D yellow fever vaccine.

This chain links TRBV18 with TRBJ2-7; 11 bases agree with TRBD2. CDR1 and CDR2 (germline): KGHSH, LQKENI. Unmatched junction bases numbered 4, after V lost 3 bases and J lost 6 bases. This CDR3 is 14 amino acids long. The CDR3 reads CASSPETSGVEQYF. Here the CDR3 DNA reads TGTGCCAGCTCACCGGAGACTAGCGGGGTCGAGCAGTACTTC. The full variable domain, in which reference TRBV18 and TRBJ2-7 provide the parts outside the CDR3, is NAGVMQNPRHLVRRRGQEARLRCSPMKGHSHVYWYRQLPEEGLKFMVYLQKENIIDESGMPKERFSAEFPKEGPSILRIQQVVRGDSAAYFCASSPETSGVEQYFGPGTRLTVT.

This clonotype was detected only a few times. The chain uses TRBV27 and TRBJ2-7; TRBD1 is a possible D gene (6 bases). The ends were cut back, 6 bases at V and 2 bases at J, with 23 bases in the middle. The CDR3 loop spans 17 amino acids. Germline loops: CDR1 MNHEY, CDR2 SMNVEV (reference sequence). In DNA form, the CDR3 reads TGTGCCAGCAGAACCTCATCCCTGGCAGGGGTGGCCTACGAGCAGTACTTC. This codes for CASRTSSLAGVAYEQYF.

This clonotype was detected ten times or more. This chain uses TRBV4-1 with TRBJ2-1; D gene uncertain. Germline loops: CDR1 MGHRA, CDR2 YSYEKL. This CDR3 is 17 amino acids long. V was cut by 3 bases and J by 4 bases, with 19 bases left in between. CDR3 nucleotides: TGCGCCAGCAGCCATGCCGACTCCAGGCGAGAATACAATGAGCAGTTCTTC. Translating it yields CASSHADSRREYNEQFF.

The chain uses TRBV5-1 and TRBJ1-1; 7 bases match TRBD1. Germline V gene lookup returns CDR1 SGHRS and CDR2 YFSETQ. The CDR3 runs 14 residues. The V gene end was trimmed by 4 bases and the J gene end by 1 base; junction bases not matched to a gene: 4. Here the CDR3 DNA reads TGCGCCAGCAGCCCGGACAGGTCGAACACTGAAGCTTTCTTT. Amino acids: CASSPDRSNTEAFF.

This clonotype came up a few times. The rearrangement uses TRBV12-3 or TRBV12-4 and TRBJ2-2, with D hard to call. With 7 bases removed from V and 1 base from J, the gap between germline ends came to 10 bases. CDR3 length: 14 amino acids. CDR3 in DNA: TGTGCCAGCACGCCGGACGGGAACACCGGGGAGCTGTTTTTT. Protein sequence: CASTPDGNTGELFF.

The chain couples TRBV6-1 to TRBJ2-3; D uncertain. This CDR3 comprises 15 residues. V was pared by 0 bases and J by 4 bases, with 11 bases between. Germline V lookup: CDR1 MNHNS, CDR2 SASEGT. The DNA for the CDR3 is TGTGCCAGCAGTGAAGCCAGTCTCGCCGCAGATACGCAGTATTTT. It yields the protein CASSEASLAADTQYF.

This clonotype was seen a handful of times. This rearrangement joins TRBV7-7 to TRBJ2-1, with D tentatively TRBD2 (7 bases). CDR1 and CDR2 (germline): SSHAT, FNYEAQ (reference sequence). CDR3 length: 16 residues. V was clipped by 5 bases and J by 9 bases, with 23 bases between them. The DNA of the CDR3 is TGTGCCAGCAGCCCCACATTTAGGGGGGGGCAGGGTGAGCAGTTCTTC. This translates into CASSPTFRGGQGEQFF.

This rearrangement joins TRBV27 to TRBJ1-1; D ambiguous. The CDR3 is 13 residues long. Germline V lookup: CDR1 MNHEY, CDR2 SMNVEV (reference sequence). V was shortened by 3 bases and J by 2 bases, with 7 bases between the two germline ends. The CDR3, as DNA: TGTGCCAGCAGTTTCGTGGGTAACACTGAAGCTTTCTTT. Translating it yields CASSFVGNTEAFF.